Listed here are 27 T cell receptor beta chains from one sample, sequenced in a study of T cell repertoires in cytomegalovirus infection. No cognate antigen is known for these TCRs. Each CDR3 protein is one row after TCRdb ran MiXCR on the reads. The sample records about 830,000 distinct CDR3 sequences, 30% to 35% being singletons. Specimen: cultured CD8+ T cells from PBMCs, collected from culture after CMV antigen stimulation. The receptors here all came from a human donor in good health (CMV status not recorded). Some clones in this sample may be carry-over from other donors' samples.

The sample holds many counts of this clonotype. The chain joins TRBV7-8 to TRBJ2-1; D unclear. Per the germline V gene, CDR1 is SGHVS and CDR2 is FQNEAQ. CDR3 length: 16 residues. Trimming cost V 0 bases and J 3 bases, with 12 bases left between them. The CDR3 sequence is CASSLAVLARYNEQFF. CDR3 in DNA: TGTGCCAGCAGCTTAGCAGTCCTGGCCCGCTACAATGAGCAGTTCTTC.

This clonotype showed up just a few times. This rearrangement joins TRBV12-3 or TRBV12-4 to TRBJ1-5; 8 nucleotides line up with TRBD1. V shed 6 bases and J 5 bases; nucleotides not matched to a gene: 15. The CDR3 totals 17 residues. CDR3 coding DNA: TGTGCCAGCAGCCAAAGCCCCCGGGACAGGAAATATCAGCCCCAGCATTTT. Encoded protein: CASSQSPRDRKYQPQHF.

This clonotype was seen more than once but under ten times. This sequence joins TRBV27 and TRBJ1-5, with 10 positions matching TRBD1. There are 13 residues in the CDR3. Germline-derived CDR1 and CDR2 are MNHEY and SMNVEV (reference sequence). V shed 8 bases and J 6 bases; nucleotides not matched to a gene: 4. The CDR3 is CASGTGASQPQHF. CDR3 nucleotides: TGTGCCAGCGGGACAGGGGCCAGTCAGCCCCAGCATTTT.

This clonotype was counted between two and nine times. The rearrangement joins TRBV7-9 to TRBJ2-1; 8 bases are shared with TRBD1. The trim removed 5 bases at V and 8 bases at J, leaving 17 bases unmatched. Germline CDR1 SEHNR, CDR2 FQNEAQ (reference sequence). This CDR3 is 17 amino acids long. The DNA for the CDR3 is TGTGCCAGCAGCCCTCCTGTCTTGGGACAGGATAACGATGAGCAGTTCTTC. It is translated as CASSPPVLGQDNDEQFF.

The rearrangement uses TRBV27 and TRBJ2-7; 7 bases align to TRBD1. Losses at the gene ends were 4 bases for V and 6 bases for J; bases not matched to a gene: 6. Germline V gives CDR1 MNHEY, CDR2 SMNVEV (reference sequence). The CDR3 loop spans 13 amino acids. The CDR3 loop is CASSSFTGAEQYF. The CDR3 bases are TGTGCCAGCAGTTCTTTTACAGGGGCCGAGCAGTACTTC.

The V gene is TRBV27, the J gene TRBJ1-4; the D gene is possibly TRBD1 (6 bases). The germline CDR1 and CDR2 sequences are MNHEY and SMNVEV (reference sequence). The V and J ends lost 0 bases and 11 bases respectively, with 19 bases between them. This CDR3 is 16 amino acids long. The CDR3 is CASSLSMGHLMKKLFF. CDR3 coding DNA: TGTGCCAGCAGTTTATCCATGGGACACCTAATGAAGAAACTGTTTTTT.

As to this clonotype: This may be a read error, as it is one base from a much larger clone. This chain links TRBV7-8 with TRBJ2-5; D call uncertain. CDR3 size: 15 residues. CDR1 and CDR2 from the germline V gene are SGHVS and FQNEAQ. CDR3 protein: CANSLLGQSQETQYF. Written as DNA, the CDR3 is TGTGCCAACAGCTTATTAGGCCAGTCCCAAGAGACCCAGTACTTC.

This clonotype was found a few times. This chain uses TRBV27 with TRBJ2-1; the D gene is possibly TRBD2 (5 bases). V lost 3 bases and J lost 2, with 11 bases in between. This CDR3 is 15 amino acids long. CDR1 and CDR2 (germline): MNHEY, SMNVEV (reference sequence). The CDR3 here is CASSLASPPYNEQFF. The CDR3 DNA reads TGTGCCAGCAGTTTGGCTAGCCCCCCCTACAATGAGCAGTTCTTC.

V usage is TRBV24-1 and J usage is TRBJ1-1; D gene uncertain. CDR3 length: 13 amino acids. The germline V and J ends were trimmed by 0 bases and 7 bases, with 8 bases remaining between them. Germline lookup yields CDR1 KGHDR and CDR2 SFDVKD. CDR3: CATSDLAGDEAFF. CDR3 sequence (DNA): TGTGCCACCAGTGATTTGGCCGGGGATGAAGCTTTCTTT.

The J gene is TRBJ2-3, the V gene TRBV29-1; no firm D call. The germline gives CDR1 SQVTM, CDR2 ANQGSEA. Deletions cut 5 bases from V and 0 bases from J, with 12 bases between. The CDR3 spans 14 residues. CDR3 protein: CSVSLSTSTDTQYF. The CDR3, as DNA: TGCAGCGTTTCACTGAGTACTAGCACAGATACGCAGTATTTT.

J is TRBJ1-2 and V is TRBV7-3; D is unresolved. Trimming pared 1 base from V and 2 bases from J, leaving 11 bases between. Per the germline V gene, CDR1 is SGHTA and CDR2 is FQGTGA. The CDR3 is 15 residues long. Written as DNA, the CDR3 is TGTGCCAGCAGCTTAATCAGGAAACCGAACTATGGCTACACCTTC. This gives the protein CASSLIRKPNYGYTF.

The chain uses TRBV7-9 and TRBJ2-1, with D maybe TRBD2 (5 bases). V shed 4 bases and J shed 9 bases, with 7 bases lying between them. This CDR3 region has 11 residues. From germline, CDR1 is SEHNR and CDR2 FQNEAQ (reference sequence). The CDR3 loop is CASSWTVEQFF. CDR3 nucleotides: TGTGCCAGCAGCTGGACTGTTGAGCAGTTCTTC.

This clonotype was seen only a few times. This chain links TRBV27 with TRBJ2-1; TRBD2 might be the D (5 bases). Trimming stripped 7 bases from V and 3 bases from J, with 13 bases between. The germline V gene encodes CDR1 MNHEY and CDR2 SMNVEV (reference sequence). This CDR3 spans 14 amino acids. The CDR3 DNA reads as TGTGCCAGCACCGCCGGGATCTACTACAATGAGCAGTTCTTC. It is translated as CASTAGIYYNEQFF.

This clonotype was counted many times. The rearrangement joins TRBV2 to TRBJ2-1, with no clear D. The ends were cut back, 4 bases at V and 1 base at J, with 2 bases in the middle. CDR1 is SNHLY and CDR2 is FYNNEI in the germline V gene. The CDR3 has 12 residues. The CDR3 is CASSGSYNEQFF. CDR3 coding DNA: TGTGCCAGCAGTGGTTCCTACAATGAGCAGTTCTTC.

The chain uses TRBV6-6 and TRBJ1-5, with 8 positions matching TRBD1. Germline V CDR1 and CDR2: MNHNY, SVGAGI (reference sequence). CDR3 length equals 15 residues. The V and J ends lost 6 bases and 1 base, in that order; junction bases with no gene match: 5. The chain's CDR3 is CASSRDRRSNQPQHF. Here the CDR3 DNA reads TGTGCCAGCAGCCGGGACAGGAGAAGCAATCAGCCCCAGCATTTT.

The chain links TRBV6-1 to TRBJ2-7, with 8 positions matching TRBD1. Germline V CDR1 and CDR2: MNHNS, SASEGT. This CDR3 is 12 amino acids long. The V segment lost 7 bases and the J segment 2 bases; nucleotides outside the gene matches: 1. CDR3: CASKQGAYEQYF. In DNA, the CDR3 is TGTGCCAGCAAACAGGGGGCCTACGAGCAGTACTTC.

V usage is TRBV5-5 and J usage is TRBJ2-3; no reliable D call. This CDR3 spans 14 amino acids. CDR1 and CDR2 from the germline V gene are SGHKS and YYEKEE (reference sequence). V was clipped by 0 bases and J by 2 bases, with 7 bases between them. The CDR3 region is CASSLAKNTDTQYF. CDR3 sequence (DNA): TGTGCCAGCAGCTTGGCTAAAAACACAGATACGCAGTATTTT.

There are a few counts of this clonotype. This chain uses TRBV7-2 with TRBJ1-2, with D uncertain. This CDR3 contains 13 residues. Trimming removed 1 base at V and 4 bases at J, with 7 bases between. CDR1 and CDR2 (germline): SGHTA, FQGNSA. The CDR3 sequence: CASSLGSRYGYTF. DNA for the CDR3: TGTGCCAGCAGCTTAGGATCCCGCTATGGCTACACCTTC.

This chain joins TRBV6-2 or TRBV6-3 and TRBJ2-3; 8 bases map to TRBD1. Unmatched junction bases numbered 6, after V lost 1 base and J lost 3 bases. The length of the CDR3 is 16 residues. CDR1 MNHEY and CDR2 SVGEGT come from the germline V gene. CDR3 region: CASSYLRTGMTDTQYF. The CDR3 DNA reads TGTGCCAGCAGTTACTTAAGGACAGGGATGACAGATACGCAGTATTTT.

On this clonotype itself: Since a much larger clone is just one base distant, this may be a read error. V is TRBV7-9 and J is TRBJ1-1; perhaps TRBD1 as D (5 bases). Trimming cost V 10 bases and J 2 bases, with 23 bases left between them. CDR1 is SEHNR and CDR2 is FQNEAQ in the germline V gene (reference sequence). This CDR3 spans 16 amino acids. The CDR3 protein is CANRPRPGLKNTEAFF. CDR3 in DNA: TGTGCCAACAGACCTAGGCCGGGACTTAAAAACACTGAAGCTTTCTTT.

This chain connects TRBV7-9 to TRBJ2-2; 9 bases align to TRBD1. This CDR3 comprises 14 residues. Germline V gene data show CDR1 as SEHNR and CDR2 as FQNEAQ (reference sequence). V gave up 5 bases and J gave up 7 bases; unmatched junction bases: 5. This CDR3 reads CASSTGTGNGELFF. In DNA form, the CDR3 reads TGTGCCAGCAGCACCGGGACAGGGAACGGGGAGCTGTTTTTT.

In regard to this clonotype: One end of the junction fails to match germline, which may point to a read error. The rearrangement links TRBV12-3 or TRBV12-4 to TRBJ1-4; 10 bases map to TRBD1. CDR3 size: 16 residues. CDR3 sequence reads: CVSTRDRGRVNEKLFF. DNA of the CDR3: TGTGTCAGCACCAGGGACAGGGGCCGCGTTAATGAAAAACTGTTTTTT.

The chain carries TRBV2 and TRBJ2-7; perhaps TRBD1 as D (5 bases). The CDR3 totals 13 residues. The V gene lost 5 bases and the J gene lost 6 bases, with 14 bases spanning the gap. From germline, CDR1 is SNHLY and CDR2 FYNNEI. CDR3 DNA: TGTGCCAGCAGTCCAGGGTCCCCTCTCGAGCAGTACTTC. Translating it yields CASSPGSPLEQYF.

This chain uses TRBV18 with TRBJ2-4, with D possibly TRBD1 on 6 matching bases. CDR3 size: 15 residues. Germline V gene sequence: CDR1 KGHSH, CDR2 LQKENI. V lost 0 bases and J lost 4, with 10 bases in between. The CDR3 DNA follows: TGTGCCAGCTCACCACCGGACAGCCGAAAAAACATTCAGTACTTC. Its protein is CASSPPDSRKNIQYF.

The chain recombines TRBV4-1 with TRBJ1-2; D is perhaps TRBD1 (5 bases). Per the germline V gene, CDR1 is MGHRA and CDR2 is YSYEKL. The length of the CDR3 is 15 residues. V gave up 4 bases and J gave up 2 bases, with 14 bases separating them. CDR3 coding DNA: TGCGCCAGCAGCCGGACATGGGACGCAAACTATGGCTACACCTTC. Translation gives CASSRTWDANYGYTF.

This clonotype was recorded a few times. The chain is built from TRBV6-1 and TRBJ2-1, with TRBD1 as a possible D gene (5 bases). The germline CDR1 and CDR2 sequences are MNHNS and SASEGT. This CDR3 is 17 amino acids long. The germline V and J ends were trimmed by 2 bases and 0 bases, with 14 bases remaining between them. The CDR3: CASSESPPDNSYNEQFF. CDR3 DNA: TGTGCCAGCAGTGAAAGTCCGCCGGACAACTCCTACAATGAGCAGTTCTTC.

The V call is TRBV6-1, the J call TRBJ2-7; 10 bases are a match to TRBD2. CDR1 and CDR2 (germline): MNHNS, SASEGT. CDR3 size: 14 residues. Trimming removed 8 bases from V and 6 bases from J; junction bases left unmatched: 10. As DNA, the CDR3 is TGTGCCAGCGGGGATAGCGGGGGGATGTTCGAGCAGTACGTC. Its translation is CASGDSGGMFEQYV.